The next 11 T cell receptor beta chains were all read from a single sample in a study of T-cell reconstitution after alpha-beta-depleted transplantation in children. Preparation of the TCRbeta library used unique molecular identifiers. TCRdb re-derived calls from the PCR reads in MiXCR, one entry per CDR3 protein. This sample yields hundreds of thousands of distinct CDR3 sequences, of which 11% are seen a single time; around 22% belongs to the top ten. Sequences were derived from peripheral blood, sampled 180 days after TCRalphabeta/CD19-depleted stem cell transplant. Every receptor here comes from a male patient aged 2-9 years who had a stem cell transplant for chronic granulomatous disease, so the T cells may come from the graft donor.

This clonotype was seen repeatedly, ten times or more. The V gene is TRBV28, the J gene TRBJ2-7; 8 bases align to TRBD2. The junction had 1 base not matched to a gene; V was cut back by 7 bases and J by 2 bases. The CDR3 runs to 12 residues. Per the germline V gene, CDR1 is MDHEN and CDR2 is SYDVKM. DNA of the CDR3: TGTGCCAGCAATAGCGGGACCTACGAGCAGTACTTC. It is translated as CASNSGTYEQYF. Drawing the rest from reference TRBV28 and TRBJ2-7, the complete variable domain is DVKVTQSSRYLVKRTGEKVFLECVQDMDHENMFWYRQDPGLGLRLIYFSYDVKMKEKGDIPEGYSVSREKKERFSLILESASTNQTSMYLCASNSGTYEQYFGPGTRLTVT.

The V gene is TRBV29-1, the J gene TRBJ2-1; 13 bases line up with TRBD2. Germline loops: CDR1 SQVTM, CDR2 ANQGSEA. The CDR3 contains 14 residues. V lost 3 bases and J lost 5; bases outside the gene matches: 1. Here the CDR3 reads CSVEGTSGNNEQFF. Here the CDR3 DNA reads TGCAGCGTTGAGGGGACTAGCGGGAACAATGAGCAGTTCTTC.

CDR3 loop: CASSLTRNSDPYEQYF. As DNA, the CDR3 is TGTGCCAGCTCACTAACGAGGAACAGTGACCCCTACGAGCAGTACTTC. The chain joins TRBV18 to TRBJ2-7, with D hard to call. Germline CDR1 and CDR2: KGHSH and LQKENI. V lost 4 bases and J 2 bases, leaving 18 bases between the germline ends. The CDR3 consists of 16 residues. The variable domain in full, completed from reference TRBV18 and TRBJ2-7, reads NAGVMQNPRHLVRRRGQEARLRCSPMKGHSHVYWYRQLPEEGLKFMVYLQKENIIDESGMPKERFSAEFPKEGPSILRIQQVVRGDSAAYFCASSLTRNSDPYEQYFGPGTRLTVT.

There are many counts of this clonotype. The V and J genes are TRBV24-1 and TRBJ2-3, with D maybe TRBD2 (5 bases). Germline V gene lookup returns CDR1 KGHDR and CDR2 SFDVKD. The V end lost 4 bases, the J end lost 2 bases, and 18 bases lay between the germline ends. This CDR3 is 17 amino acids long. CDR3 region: CATSDARAAGLTDTQYF. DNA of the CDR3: TGTGCCACCAGTGACGCCCGGGCAGCCGGACTCACAGATACGCAGTATTTT.

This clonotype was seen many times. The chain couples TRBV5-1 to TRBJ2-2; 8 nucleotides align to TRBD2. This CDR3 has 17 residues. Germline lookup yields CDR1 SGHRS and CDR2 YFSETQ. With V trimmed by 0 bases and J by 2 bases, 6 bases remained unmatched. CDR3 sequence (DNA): TGCGCCAGCAGCTTGGACCCAAGCGGGGGCAACACCGGGGAGCTGTTTTTT. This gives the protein CASSLDPSGGNTGELFF. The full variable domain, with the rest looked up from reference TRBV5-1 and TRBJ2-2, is KAGVTQTPRYLIKTRGQQVTLSCSPISGHRSVSWYQQTPGQGLQFLFEYFSETQRNKGNFPGRFSGRQFSNSRSEMNVSTLELGDSALYLCASSLDPSGGNTGELFFGEGSRLTVL.

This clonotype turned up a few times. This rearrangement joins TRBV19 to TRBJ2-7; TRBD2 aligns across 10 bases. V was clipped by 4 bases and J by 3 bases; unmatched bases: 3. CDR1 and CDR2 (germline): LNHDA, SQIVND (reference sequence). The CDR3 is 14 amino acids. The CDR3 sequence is CASSTLAGVYEQYF. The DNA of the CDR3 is TGTGCCAGTAGTACGCTAGCGGGAGTCTACGAGCAGTACTTC.

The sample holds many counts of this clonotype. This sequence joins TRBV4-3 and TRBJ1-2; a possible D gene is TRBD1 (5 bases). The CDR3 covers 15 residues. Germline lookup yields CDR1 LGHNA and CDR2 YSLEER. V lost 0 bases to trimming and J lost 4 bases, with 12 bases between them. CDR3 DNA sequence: TGCGCCAGCAGCCAAGAGGTGTCGGGGGTCTATGGCTACACCTTC. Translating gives CASSQEVSGVYGYTF.

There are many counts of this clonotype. CDR3 in DNA: TGCAGCGTTGGTGTGGGGGCGAACACCGGGGAGCTGTTTTTT. Its protein is CSVGVGANTGELFF. V usage is TRBV29-1 and J usage is TRBJ2-2; D tentatively reads TRBD1 or TRBD2 (5 bases each). The length of the CDR3 is 14 residues. CDR1 and CDR2 from the germline V gene are SQVTM and ANQGSEA. The V and J ends lost 4 bases and 0 bases respectively, with 9 bases between them.

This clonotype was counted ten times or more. CDR3 nucleotides: TGTGCCAGCAGCTTCGGCGGGAGCCCGTACGAGCAGTACTTC. Its translation is CASSFGGSPYEQYF. The chain employs TRBV7-2 and TRBJ2-7, with 7 bases identical to TRBD2. The CDR3 is 14 residues long. V gave up 3 bases and J gave up 4 bases; unmatched junction bases: 6. CDR1 SGHTA and CDR2 FQGNSA come from the germline V gene. The variable domain in full, with the rest retrieved from reference TRBV7-2 and TRBJ2-7, is GAGVSQSPSNKVTEKGKDVELRCDPISGHTALYWYRQSLGQGLEFLIYFQGNSAPDKSGLPSDRFSAERTGGSVSTLTIQRTQQEDSAVYLCASSFGGSPYEQYFGPGTRLTVT.

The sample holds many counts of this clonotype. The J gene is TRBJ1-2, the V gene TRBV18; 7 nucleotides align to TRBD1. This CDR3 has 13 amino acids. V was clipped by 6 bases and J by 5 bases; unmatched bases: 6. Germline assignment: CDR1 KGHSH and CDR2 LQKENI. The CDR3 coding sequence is TGTGCCAGCTCGGAGGACAGGATTTATGGCTACACCTTC. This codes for CASSEDRIYGYTF. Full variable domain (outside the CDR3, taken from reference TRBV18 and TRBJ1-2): NAGVMQNPRHLVRRRGQEARLRCSPMKGHSHVYWYRQLPEEGLKFMVYLQKENIIDESGMPKERFSAEFPKEGPSILRIQQVVRGDSAAYFCASSEDRIYGYTFGSGTRLTVV.

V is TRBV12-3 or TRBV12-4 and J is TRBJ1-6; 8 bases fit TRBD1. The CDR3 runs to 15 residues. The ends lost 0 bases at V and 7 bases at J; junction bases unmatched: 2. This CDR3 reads CASSLAAGGNSPLHF. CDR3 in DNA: TGTGCCAGCAGTTTAGCGGCAGGGGGCAATTCACCCCTCCACTTT.